These 15 T cell receptor beta chains share one sample of origin, sequenced in a study of a mutant IDH1 vaccine in newly diagnosed glioma. Data came from immunoSEQ multiplex PCR; TCRdb stores just in-frame clones and leaves some out. The sample includes tens of thousands of clones, roughly 80% of them seen just once. Antigens of these TCRs are unknown. The sample's time point: week 11, during vaccination. Each vaccine dose was 300 ug of mutant IDH1 20-mer peptide, with topical imiquimod. Material: PBMCs, obtained from a glioma patient whose treatment included an IDH1 peptide vaccine. Receptors originate from a man aged 45-65 years with glioma.

V is TRBV28 and J is TRBJ1-2, with TRBD1 matching 7 bases. The length of the CDR3 is 14 residues. V lost 6 bases and J lost 7; bases outside the gene matches: 11. Germline V CDR1 and CDR2: MDHEN, SYDVKM. For the CDR3, the DNA is TGTGCCAGCAGCCCTCCGACAGGGAATTTTGGCTACACCTTC. Translated, it gives CASSPPTGNFGYTF.

The chain couples TRBV18 to TRBJ2-6; D might be TRBD1 (6 bases). Germline CDR1 KGHSH, CDR2 LQKENI. The germline V and J ends were trimmed by 4 bases and 2 bases, with 24 bases remaining between them. This CDR3 contains 20 residues. DNA of the CDR3: TGTGCCAGCTCACATAGAGGCTTCCAAGGGGGTCAGGCTGGGGCCAACGTCCTGACTTTC. It codes for CASSHRGFQGGQAGANVLTF.

This rearrangement joins TRBV27 to TRBJ2-7; TRBD2 aligns across 9 bases. Per the germline V gene, CDR1 is MNHEY and CDR2 is SMNVEV (reference sequence). Trimming at V came to 3 bases and at J to 2 bases, leaving 2 bases not matched to a gene. This CDR3 contains 14 residues. The CDR3 is CASSLGLAAYEQYF. CDR3 in DNA: TGTGCCAGCAGTTTGGGACTAGCTGCCTACGAGCAGTACTTC.

This rearrangement joins TRBV18 to TRBJ1-2; 8 nucleotides match TRBD1. Germline V gene data show CDR1 as KGHSH and CDR2 as LQKENI. The ends lost 3 bases at V and 4 bases at J; junction bases unmatched: 7. This CDR3 region has 15 residues. The CDR3 DNA reads TGTGCCAGCTCACCTGCAGGGGGCAGTACCTATGGCTACACCTTC. It encodes CASSPAGGSTYGYTF.

For the CDR3, the DNA is TGCGCCAGCAGCGGGACTCACGGGGAGCTGTTTTTT. This gives the protein CASSGTHGELFF. The rearrangement joins TRBV5-1 to TRBJ2-2, with a tentative D call TRBD2 (6 bases). The germline V and J ends were trimmed by 4 bases and 7 bases, with 8 bases remaining between them. CDR3 length: 12 amino acids. The germline gives CDR1 SGHRS, CDR2 YFSETQ.

The rearrangement links TRBV5-1 to TRBJ1-2; D is possibly TRBD1 (5 bases). The length of the CDR3 is 13 residues. The ends were cut back, 1 base at V and 6 bases at J, with 10 bases in the middle. The germline CDR1 and CDR2 sequences are SGHRS and YFSETQ. In DNA, the CDR3 is TGCGCCAGCAGCTTGTCGGTGGGGGATGGCTACACCTTC. Translated, it gives CASSLSVGDGYTF. Complete variable domain (other parts from reference TRBV5-1 and TRBJ1-2): KAGVTQTPRYLIKTRGQQVTLSCSPISGHRSVSWYQQTPGQGLQFLFEYFSETQRNKGNFPGRFSGRQFSNSRSEMNVSTLELGDSALYLCASSLSVGDGYTFGSGTRLTVV.

A word on this clone: A junction end diverges from the germline sequence, so it may reflect a read error. The chain employs TRBV18 and TRBJ2-7, with TRBD1 matching 7 bases. Germline loops: CDR1 KGHSH, CDR2 LQKENI. The CDR3 contains 12 residues. This CDR3 reads CASSPESTGRDF. CDR3 DNA sequence: TGTGCCAGCTCACCAGAGTCGACAGGGAGAGACTTC.

This chain connects TRBV5-4 to TRBJ2-7; weak D call: TRBD1 (5 bases). Germline V gene sequence: CDR1 SGHNT, CDR2 YYREEE (reference sequence). The V end lost 1 base, the J end lost 5 bases, and 10 bases lay between the germline ends. This CDR3 is built from 13 residues. CDR3 sequence reads: CASSLTGDHEQYF. The CDR3 DNA reads TGTGCCAGCAGCTTGACAGGTGACCACGAGCAGTACTTC.

Here the CDR3 reads CASSSGLRGGYTF. DNA of the CDR3: TGTGCCAGCAGCTCAGGGCTTAGGGGAGGCTACACCTTC. The chain recombines TRBV5-6 with TRBJ1-2, with D tentatively TRBD1 (5 bases). The V and J ends lost 3 bases and 8 bases respectively, with 14 bases between them. CDR1 and CDR2 from the germline V gene are SGHDT and YYEEEE. The CDR3 runs 13 residues.

The V call is TRBV10-3, the J call TRBJ2-1, with 7 bases lining up with TRBD1. This CDR3 is 15 amino acids long. Germline-derived CDR1 and CDR2 are ENHRY and SYGVKD. The V and J ends lost 10 bases and 3 bases, in that order; junction bases with no gene match: 12. The CDR3 DNA follows: TGTGCCACCTTGGCGCCCGGGACAGTCTACAATGAGCAGTTCTTC. Protein: CATLAPGTVYNEQFF.

This CDR3 reads CASSPRTSGRDGQFF. In DNA, the CDR3 is TGTGCCAGCAGCCCGCGGACTAGCGGGAGGGATGGGCAGTTCTTC. The rearrangement joins TRBV7-8 to TRBJ2-1; 15 bases agree with TRBD2. Trimming cost V 5 bases and J 12 bases; bases outside gene matches: 8. This CDR3 region has 15 residues. In germline, CDR1 is SGHVS, CDR2 FQNEAQ.

This chain links TRBV11-3 with TRBJ2-1; tentative D call: TRBD1 (6 bases). This CDR3 comprises 15 residues. The V end lost 5 bases, the J end lost 0 bases, and 11 bases lay between the germline ends. The germline CDR1 and CDR2 sequences are SGHNT and YENEEA. The CDR3 region has the DNA TGTGCCAGCAGCCGGGACATTAGCTCCTACAATGAGCAGTTCTTC. Translation: CASSRDISSYNEQFF.

This chain connects TRBV4-1 to TRBJ2-1; D unresolved. The CDR3 length is 13 residues. Between the trimmed V and J ends, which lost 2 bases and 10 bases, there was a span of 12 bases. Germline CDR1 is MGHRA and CDR2 is YSYEKL. In DNA form, the CDR3 reads TGCGCCAGCAGCCAACAAAGAGGCCTGGAGCAGTTCTTC. It yields the protein CASSQQRGLEQFF.

V usage is TRBV6-8 and J usage is TRBJ1-5; D gene unclear. The CDR3 length is 12 residues. The V and J ends lost 8 bases and 7 bases respectively, with 12 bases between them. In germline, CDR1 is MNHGY, CDR2 SAAAGT. For the CDR3, the DNA is TGTGCCAGCCTGGCCTGGGAACAGCCCCAGCATTTT. Residues: CASLAWEQPQHF.

The chain uses TRBV7-9 and TRBJ2-2, with 7 bases identical to TRBD2. V was clipped by 4 bases and J by 4 bases; unmatched bases: 12. CDR3 length: 17 amino acids. Germline V gene data show CDR1 as SEHNR and CDR2 as FQNEAQ (reference sequence). CDR3 sequence (DNA): TGTGCCAGCAGCTCCTTTTATGCGGGGGTTGGCACCGGGGAGCTGTTTTTT. Its protein is CASSSFYAGVGTGELFF.